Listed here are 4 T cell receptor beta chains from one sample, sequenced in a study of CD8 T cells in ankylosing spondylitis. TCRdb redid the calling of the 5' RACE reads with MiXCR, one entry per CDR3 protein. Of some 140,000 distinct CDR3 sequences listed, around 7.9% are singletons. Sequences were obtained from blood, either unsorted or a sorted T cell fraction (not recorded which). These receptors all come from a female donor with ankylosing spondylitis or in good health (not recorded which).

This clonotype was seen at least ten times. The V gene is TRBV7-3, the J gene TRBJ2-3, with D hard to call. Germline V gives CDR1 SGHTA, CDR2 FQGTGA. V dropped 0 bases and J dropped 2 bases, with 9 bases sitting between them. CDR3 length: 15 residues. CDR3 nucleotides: TGTGCCAGCAGCTTAACAGGTACCCCCACAGATACGCAGTATTTT. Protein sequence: CASSLTGTPTDTQYF.

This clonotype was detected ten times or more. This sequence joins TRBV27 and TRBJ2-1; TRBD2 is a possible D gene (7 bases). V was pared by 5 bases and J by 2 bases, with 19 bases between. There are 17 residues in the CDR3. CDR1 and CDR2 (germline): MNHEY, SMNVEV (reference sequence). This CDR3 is CASSLGGEGGPYNEQFF. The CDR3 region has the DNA TGTGCCAGCAGTCTAGGTGGCGAGGGGGGGCCCTACAATGAGCAGTTCTTC.

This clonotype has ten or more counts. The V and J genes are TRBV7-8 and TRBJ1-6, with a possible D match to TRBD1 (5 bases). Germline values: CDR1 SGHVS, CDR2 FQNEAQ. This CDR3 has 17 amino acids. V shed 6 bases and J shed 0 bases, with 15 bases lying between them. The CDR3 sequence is CASRSDRGFSYNSPLHF. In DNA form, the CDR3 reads TGTGCCAGCAGATCAGACAGAGGTTTCTCCTATAATTCACCCCTCCACTTT.

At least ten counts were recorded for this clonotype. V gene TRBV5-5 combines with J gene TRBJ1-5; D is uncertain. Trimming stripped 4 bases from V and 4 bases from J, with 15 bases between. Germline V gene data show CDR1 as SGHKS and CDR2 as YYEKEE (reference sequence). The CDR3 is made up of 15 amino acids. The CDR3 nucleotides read TGTGCCAGCAGCCGCGGGAGGTTGGAGAATCAGCCCCAGCATTTT. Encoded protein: CASSRGRLENQPQHF.